The rows below give T cell receptor beta chains drawn from one sample of a study of post-analysis software for immune sequencing data. In TCRdb, the PCR reads were re-called with MiXCR into one record per CDR3 protein. The sample contains 450,000 to 700,000 distinct CDR3 sequences, 44% of which appear only once. The sample comprised blood. The receptor set was obtained from a girl aged 10 to 17 with multiple sclerosis. Each CDR3 is given with its conserved first and last residue. The order of the fields is V gene, D gene, clone size, CDR3 length, J gene, CDR3 DNA, CDR3 protein. D genes are given only for firm matches. Part of the rows lack a size; the others show once, few, many or a class for expanded clones.

TRBV12-3/TRBV12-4,-,-,13,TRBJ2-1,TGTGCCAGCAGAGTCAGGGTTTACAATGAGCAGTTCTTC,CASRVRVYNEQFF
TRBV9,TRBD1,few,17,TRBJ1-5,TGTGCCAGCAGCGAGAGCGAGGACAGGGGGTTACTTCAGCCCCAGCATTTT,CASSESEDRGLLQPQHF
TRBV20-1,-,-,14,TRBJ2-3,TGCAGTATTGGATTAAGGGACAGCACAGATACGCAGTATTTT,CSIGLRDSTDTQYF
TRBV5-5,TRBD1,few,16,TRBJ2-3,TGTGCCAGCAGCAGCCGACAGGGGGCTGTCACAGATACGCAGTATTTT,CASSSRQGAVTDTQYF
TRBV6-5,-,-,16,TRBJ2-2,TGTGCCAGCAGGGGGGGCAGGGAGTATGTCACCGGGGAGCTGTTTTTT,CASRGGREYVTGELFF
TRBV28,-,few,15,TRBJ2-1,TGTGCCAGCAGTTTGGGCAGCACTATATACAATGAGCAGTTCTTC,CASSLGSTIYNEQFF
TRBV4-2,-,-,14,TRBJ2-5,TGTGCCAGCAGCCAAGGGCTAGTAGGGGAGACCCAGTACTTC,CASSQGLVGETQYF
TRBV2,TRBD2,-,14,TRBJ2-1,TGTGCCAGCAGGCGTTCCCGGGAGGACAATGAGCAGTTCTTC,CASRRSREDNEQFF
TRBV5-1,TRBD2,-,15,TRBJ2-1,TGCGCCAGCAGCCGAGGACTAGCGGGGAGCGATGAGCAGTTCTTC,CASSRGLAGSDEQFF
TRBV10-2,TRBD2,few,15,TRBJ2-5,TGCGCCAGCAGTGAGGGGGGACTAGCATCGGAGACCCAGTACTTC,CASSEGGLASETQYF
TRBV7-9,-,-,13,TRBJ2-7,TGTGCCAGCAGGACCACCGGGGCCTACGAGCAGTACTTC,CASRTTGAYEQYF
TRBV4-1,-,-,15,TRBJ2-5,TGCGCCAGCAGCCAAGATGGGAGCCCCGGAGAGACCCAGTACTTC,CASSQDGSPGETQYF
TRBV18,TRBD1,many,15,TRBJ2-1,TGTGCCAGCTCAACAACAGGGGGCTGGGGCAATGAGCAGTTCTTC,CASSTTGGWGNEQFF
TRBV27,-,-,15,TRBJ1-2,TGTGCCAGCAGTTTAGGCGATCCGGGGGCGCGTGGCTACACCTTC,CASSLGDPGARGYTF
TRBV6-5,TRBD1,-,14,TRBJ2-4,TGCGCGAGTTGGACCGGACAGGCTACCTACGGGCAGTACTTC,CASWTGQATYGQYF
TRBV5-6,-,few,17,TRBJ2-6,TGTGCCAGCAGCTTCTTACAGGGAGGGCCTGGGGCCAACGTCCTGACTTTC,CASSFLQGGPGANVLTF
TRBV6-5,TRBD1,once,16,TRBJ1-5,TGTGCCAGCAGTTCTCGGGGACAGGGTCGGAATCAGCCCCAGCATTTT,CASSSRGQGRNQPQHF
TRBV7-9,TRBD1,few,15,TRBJ2-4,TGTGCCAGCAGCCATCTATCGGACAGGGGAGACATTCAGTACTTC,CASSHLSDRGDIQYF
TRBV20-1,-,-,13,TRBJ2-3,TGCAGTGCCCAGGACATCGCCTTGGATACGCAGTATTTT,CSAQDIALDTQYF
TRBV12-3/TRBV12-4,TRBD1,-,13,TRBJ1-2,TGTGCCAGCCATACAGGGGGGAACTATGGCTACACCTTC,CASHTGGNYGYTF
TRBV29-1,-,-,12,TRBJ2-7,TGCAGCGTTGCTATAGGGGGAGGCGAGCAGTACTTC,CSVAIGGGEQYF
TRBV5-4,TRBD1,few,16,TRBJ2-4,TGTGCCAGCAGCTTGGATCTAGGGGGCTATATGCACATTCAGTACTTC,CASSLDLGGYMHIQYF
TRBV12-3/TRBV12-4,-,many,16,TRBJ2-6,TGTGCCAGCAGCTTCTCGGCCGGAGCCGGGGCCAACGTCCTGACTTTC,CASSFSAGAGANVLTF
TRBV24-1,-,few,14,TRBJ1-5,TGTGCCACCAGTGATTTGCAGTCGGGCCAGCCCCAGCATTTT,CATSDLQSGQPQHF
TRBV7-8,-,-,14,TRBJ2-1,TGTGCCAGCAGCTTAGACCCCTTTGGGGATGAGCAGTTCTTC,CASSLDPFGDEQFF
TRBV2,-,-,15,TRBJ2-3,TGTGCCAGCACGGCCTGGGACGAAGGAAGAGATACGCAGTATTTT,CASTAWDEGRDTQYF
TRBV12-3/TRBV12-4,TRBD2,-,14,TRBJ2-5,TGTGCCAGCAGTCCACTAGCGGGGGGGGAGACCCAGTACTTC,CASSPLAGGETQYF
TRBV12-3/TRBV12-4,-,-,13,TRBJ1-5,TGTGCCAGCAGGGCTGGAAGGTATCAGCCCCAGCATTTT,CASRAGRYQPQHF
TRBV4-1,TRBD1,many,16,TRBJ2-1,TGCGCCAGCAGCCAAGAAGAGGGGGCCGGTGGAAATGAGCAGTTCTTC,CASSQEEGAGGNEQFF
TRBV7-3,-,once,13,TRBJ1-6,TGTGCCAGCAGCTACGGGGGGAGTTCACCCCTCCACTTT,CASSYGGSSPLHF
TRBV24-1,-,few,15,TRBJ2-4,TGTGCCACCAGTGACCAGACCGGGACGTCTAACATTCAGTACTTC,CATSDQTGTSNIQYF
TRBV20-1,-,-,13,TRBJ2-7,TGCAGTGCTCGTCCTGGGAGAAACAACGAGCAGTACTTC,CSARPGRNNEQYF
TRBV10-3,TRBD2,few,13,TRBJ2-1,TGTGCCATCGGACTAGCGGGAGCGAATGGGCAGTTCTTC,CAIGLAGANGQFF
TRBV7-9,TRBD2,-,16,TRBJ2-3,TGTGCCAGCAGCTTAGCATGGACTAGCGGCACAGATACGCAGTATTTT,CASSLAWTSGTDTQYF
TRBV6-5,TRBD2,few,14,TRBJ2-7,TGTGCCAGCCAACCAGCGGGAGAATTGGACGAGCAGTACTTC,CASQPAGELDEQYF
TRBV12-3/TRBV12-4,-,-,12,TRBJ1-2,TGTGCCAGCAGTTACGACTCCCCTGGCTACACCTTC,CASSYDSPGYTF
TRBV29-1,-,-,13,TRBJ2-5,TGCAGCGTCGCCCCTAGGGGGGGCTTCAAGCAGTACTTC,CSVAPRGGFKQYF